This T cell receptor (beta chain) was obtained from a study of blood T cell repertoires in COVID-19. The CDR3 contains 15 residues. The germline gives CDR1 SGHRS, CDR2 YFSETQ. Between the trimmed V and J ends, which lost 2 bases and 4 bases, there was a span of 13 bases. This clone was found a few times. In the source study's methods: Counts of nucleated cells, estimated from reference gene primer amplification, were obtained. The table came from immunoSEQ multiplex PCR; TCRdb's copy has only in-frame clones and leaves some out. Clonal size and the V and J genes are those of that table, whereas D and trimming came from the DNA. The sample carries about 220,000 clones, approximately 80% recorded once.

The sequenced material came from PBMCs or T cells enriched from blood (not recorded which). This sequence was found in a woman aged 55-75 years who had recovered from COVID-19. This chain joins TRBV5-1 and TRBJ2-1; perhaps TRBD2 as D (5 bases). The DNA for the CDR3 is TGCGCCAGCAGCTTCGAGGGATCCCGTTACAATGAGCAGTTCTTC. It is translated as CASSFEGSRYNEQFF.